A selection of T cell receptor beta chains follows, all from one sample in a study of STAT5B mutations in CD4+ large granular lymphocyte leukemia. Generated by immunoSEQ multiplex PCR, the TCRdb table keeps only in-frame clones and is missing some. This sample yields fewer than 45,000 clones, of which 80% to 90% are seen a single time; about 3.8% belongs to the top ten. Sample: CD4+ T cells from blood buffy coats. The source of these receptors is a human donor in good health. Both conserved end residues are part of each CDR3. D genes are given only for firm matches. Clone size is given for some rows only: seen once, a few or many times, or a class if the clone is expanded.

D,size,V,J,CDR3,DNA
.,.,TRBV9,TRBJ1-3,CASSGSSSGNTIYF,TGTGCCAGCAGCGGGTCTAGCTCTGGAAACACCATATATTTT
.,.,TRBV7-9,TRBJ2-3,CASSHSQGYSGDTQYF,TGTGCCAGCAGCCATTCCCAGGGTTATAGCGGAGATACGCAGTATTTT
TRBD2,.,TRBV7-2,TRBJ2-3,CASSHGTSGSWGTDTQYF,TGTGCCAGCAGCCACGGGACTAGCGGGAGTTGGGGGACAGATACGCAGTATTTT
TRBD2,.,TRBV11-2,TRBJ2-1,CASSSSVAGGFNEQFF,TGTGCCAGCAGCTCCTCCGTAGCGGGAGGTTTCAATGAGCAGTTCTTC
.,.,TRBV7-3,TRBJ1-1,CASSLASTVNTEAFF,TGTGCCAGCAGCTTAGCCAGTACCGTGAACACTGAAGCTTTCTTT
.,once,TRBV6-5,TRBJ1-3,CASSSGVGNTIYF,TGTGCCAGCAGTTCAGGGGTCGGAAACACCATATATTTT
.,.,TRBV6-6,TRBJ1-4,CASSDRDSNEKLFF,TGTGCCAGCAGCGACCGGGACTCAAATGAAAAACTGTTTTTT
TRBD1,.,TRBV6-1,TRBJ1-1,CASSRQGLPEAFF,TGTGCCAGCAGCAGACAGGGGCTCCCTGAAGCTTTCTTT
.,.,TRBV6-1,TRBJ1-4,CASRGVPPNEKLFF,TGTGCCAGCAGGGGAGTGCCTCCTAATGAAAAACTGTTTTTT
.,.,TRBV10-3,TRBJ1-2,CAISESGPVYGYTF,TGTGCCATCAGTGAATCAGGGCCCGTCTATGGCTACACCTTC
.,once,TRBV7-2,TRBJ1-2,CASRNYGYTF,TGTGCCAGCCGCAACTATGGCTACACCTTC
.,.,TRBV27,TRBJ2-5,CASSPNLGVETQYF,TGTGCCAGCAGTCCCAACCTCGGGGTGGAGACCCAGTACTTC
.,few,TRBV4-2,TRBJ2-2,CASSQDSDRNTGELFF,TGTGCCAGCAGCCAAGATAGTGACCGGAACACCGGGGAGCTGTTTTTT
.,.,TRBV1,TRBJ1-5,CTSSLKEGRDSINQPQHF,TGCACCAGCAGCCTCAAGGAGGGCCGGGACAGTATCAATCAGCCCCAGCATTTT
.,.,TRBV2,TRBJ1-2,CASSEAGYTF,TGTGCCAGCAGTGAAGCTGGCTACACCTTC
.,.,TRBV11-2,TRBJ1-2,CASSLYGGPGRYTF,TGTGCCAGCAGCTTATATGGGGGGCCCGGACGCTACACCTTC
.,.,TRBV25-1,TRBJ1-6,CASSDKGSSPLHF,TGTGCCAGCAGTGACAAGGGGAGTTCACCCCTCCACTTT
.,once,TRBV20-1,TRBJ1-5,CSAKAGQPQHF,TGCAGTGCTAAGGCCGGACAGCCCCAGCATTTT
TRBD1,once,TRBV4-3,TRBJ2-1,CASSQGLSGTGGDEQFF,TGCGCCAGCAGCCAAGGGCTTTCCGGGACAGGGGGCGATGAGCAGTTCTTC
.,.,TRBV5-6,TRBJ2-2,CASSLGLSNTGELFF,TGTGCCAGCAGCTTGGGCTTGTCGAACACCGGGGAGCTGTTTTTT
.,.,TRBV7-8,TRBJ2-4,CASSPPYRENAKNIQYF,TGTGCCAGCAGCCCACCCTACAGGGAAAACGCCAAAAACATTCAGTACTTC